This T cell receptor beta chain was observed in a study of CD8+CD57+ T cells in acquired aplastic anemia. On the study more broadly: Average DNA yield from sorted CD4+ and CD8+ cells was roughly 3.1 ug.

Before being chosen for sequencing, patients had shown CD8+CD57+ cell expansion by flow cytometry. The enrolled patients all had severe acquired aplastic anemia. Each patient gave a blood sample that was collected before any therapy had been received. Findings and limits, study-wide: Both patients and controls carried the same twenty-nine CD8+ CDR3 sequences.

This clonotype was counted a single time. Its antigen is unknown. A junction boundary mismatches the germline segment, possibly from a read error. TCR beta VDJ combinations and CDR3 sequences were profiled from genomic DNA. TCRdb processed the reads anew with MiXCR; each CDR3 protein has one entry. This table has nearly 60,000 distinct CDR3 sequences, around 50% appearing once. CDR1 and CDR2 from the germline V gene are SQVTM and ANQGSEA. CDR3 size: 14 residues. The sequence derives from a human donor with aplastic anemia. This chain uses TRBV29-1 with TRBJ2-5; the match to TRBD2 covers 7 bases. The source material was sorted CD4+, CD8+, or CD8+CD57+ T cells (not recorded which) from PBMCs. CDR3 sequence reads: CSVVRERAQVTQYF. The DNA of the CDR3 is TGCAGCGTTGTGCGGGAGCGAGCCCAAGTGACCCAGTACTTC.